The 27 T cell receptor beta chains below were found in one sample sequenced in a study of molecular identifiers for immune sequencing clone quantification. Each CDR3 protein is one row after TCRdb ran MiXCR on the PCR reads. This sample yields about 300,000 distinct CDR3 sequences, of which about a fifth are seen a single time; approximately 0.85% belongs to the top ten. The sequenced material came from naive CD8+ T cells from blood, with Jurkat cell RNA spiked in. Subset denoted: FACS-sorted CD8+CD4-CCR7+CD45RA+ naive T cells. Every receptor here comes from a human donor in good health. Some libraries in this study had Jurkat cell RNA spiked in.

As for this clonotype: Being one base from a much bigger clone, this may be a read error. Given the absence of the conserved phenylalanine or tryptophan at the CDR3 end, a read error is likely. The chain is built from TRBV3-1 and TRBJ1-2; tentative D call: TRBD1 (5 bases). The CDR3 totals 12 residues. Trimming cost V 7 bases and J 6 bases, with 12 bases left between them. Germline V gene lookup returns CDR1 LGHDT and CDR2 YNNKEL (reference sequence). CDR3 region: CASNSGRNGYTS. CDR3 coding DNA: TGTGCCAGCAATTCAGGGAGGAATGGCTACACCTCC.

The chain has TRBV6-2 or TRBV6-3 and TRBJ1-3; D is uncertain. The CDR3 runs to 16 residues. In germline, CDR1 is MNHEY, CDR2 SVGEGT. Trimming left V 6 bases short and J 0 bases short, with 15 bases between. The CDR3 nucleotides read TGTGCCAGCAGCACGGTCGACTCCGGCTCTGGAAACACCATATATTTT. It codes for CASSTVDSGSGNTIYF.

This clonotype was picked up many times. Here the CDR3 DNA reads TGTGCCTGGAGTGCCACTGGGCCCCAGCATTTT. Translation gives CAWSATGPQHF. J is TRBJ1-5 and V is TRBV30; D is undetermined. Per germline, CDR1 GTSNPN and CDR2 SVGIG (reference sequence). Trimming took 1 base from V and 9 from J, leaving 7 bases between them. There are 11 residues in the CDR3.

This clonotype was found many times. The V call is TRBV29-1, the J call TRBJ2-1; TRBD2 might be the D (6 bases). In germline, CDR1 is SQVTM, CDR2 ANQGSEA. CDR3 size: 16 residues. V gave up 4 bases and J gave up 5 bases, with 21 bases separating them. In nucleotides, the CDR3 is TGCAGCGTTGCGTTTGGGGGACTGCGTGAGGACAATGAGCAGTTCTTC. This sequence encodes CSVAFGGLREDNEQFF.

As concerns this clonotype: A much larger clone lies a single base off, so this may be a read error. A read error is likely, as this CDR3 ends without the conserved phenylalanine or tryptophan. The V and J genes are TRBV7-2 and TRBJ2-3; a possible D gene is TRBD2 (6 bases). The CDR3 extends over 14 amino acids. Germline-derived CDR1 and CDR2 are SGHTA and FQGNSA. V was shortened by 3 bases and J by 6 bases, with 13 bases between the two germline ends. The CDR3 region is CASSFAGPGDTQYL. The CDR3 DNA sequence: TGTGCCAGCAGCTTTGCGGGGCCCGGTGATACGCAGTATCTT.

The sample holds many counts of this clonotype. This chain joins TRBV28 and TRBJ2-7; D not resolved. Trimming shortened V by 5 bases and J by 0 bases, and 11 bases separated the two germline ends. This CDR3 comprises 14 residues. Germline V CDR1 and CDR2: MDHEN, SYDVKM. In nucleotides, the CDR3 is TGTGCCAGCAGTCCCCCCCCGTCCTCCTACGAGCAGTACTTC. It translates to CASSPPPSSYEQYF.

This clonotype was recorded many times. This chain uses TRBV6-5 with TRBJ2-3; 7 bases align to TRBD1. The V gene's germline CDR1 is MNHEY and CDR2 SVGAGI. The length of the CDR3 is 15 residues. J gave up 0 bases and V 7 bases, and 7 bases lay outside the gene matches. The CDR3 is CASTLGTASTDTQYF. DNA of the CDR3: TGTGCCAGCACCTTGGGGACAGCTAGCACAGATACGCAGTATTTT.

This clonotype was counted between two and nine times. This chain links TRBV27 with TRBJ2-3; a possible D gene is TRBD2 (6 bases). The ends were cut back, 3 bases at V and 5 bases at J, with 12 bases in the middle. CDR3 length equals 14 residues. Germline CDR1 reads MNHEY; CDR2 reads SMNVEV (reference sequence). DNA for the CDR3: TGTGCCAGCAGTTTCGGCGGAGGGATAGATACGCAGTATTTT. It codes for CASSFGGGIDTQYF.

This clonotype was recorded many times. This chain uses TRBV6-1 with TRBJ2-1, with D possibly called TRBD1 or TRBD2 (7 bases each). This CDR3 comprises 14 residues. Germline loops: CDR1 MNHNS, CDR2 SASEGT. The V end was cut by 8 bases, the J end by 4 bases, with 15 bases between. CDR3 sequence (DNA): TGTGCCAGCTCAGGCAGGGGGGGGTACAATGAGCAGTTCTTC. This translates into CASSGRGGYNEQFF.

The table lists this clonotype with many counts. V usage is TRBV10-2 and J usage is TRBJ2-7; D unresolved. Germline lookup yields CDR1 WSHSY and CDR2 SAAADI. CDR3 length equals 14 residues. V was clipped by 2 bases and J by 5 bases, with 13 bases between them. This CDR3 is CASSEARVTHEQYF. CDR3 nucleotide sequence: TGCGCCAGCAGTGAGGCCCGGGTGACACACGAGCAGTACTTC.

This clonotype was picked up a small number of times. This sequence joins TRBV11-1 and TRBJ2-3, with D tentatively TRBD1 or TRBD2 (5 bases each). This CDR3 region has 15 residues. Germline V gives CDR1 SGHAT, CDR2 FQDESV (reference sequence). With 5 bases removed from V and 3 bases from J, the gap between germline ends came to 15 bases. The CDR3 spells CASSQARGATDTQYF. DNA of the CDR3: TGTGCCAGCAGCCAAGCCCGGGGCGCGACAGATACGCAGTATTTT.

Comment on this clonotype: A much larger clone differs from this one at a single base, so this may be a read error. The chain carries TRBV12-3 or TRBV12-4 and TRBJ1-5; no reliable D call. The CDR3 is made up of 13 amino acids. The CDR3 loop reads CASSLTIDQPQDF. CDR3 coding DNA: TGTGCCAGCAGTCTGACAATCGATCAGCCCCAGGATTTT.

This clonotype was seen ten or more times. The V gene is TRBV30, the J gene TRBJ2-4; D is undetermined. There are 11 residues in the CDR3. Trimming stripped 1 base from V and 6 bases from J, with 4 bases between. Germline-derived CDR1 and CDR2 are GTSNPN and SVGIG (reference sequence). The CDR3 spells CAWSAVNIQYF. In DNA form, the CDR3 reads TGTGCCTGGAGTGCAGTAAACATTCAGTACTTC.

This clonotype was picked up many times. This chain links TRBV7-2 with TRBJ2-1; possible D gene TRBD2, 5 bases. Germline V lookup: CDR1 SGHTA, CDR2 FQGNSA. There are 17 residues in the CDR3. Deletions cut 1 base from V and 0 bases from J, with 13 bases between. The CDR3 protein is CASSLVGGISSYNEQFF. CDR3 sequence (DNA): TGTGCCAGCAGCTTAGTCGGAGGAATAAGCTCCTACAATGAGCAGTTCTTC. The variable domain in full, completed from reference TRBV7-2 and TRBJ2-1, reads GAGVSQSPSNKVTEKGKDVELRCDPISGHTALYWYRQSLGQGLEFLIYFQGNSAPDKSGLPSDRFSAERTGGSVSTLTIQRTQQEDSAVYLCASSLVGGISSYNEQFFGPGTRLTVL.

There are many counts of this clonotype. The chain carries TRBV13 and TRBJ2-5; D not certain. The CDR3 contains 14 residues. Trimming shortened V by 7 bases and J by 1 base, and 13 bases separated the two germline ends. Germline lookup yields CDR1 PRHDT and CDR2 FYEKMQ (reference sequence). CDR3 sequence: CASKSEFSQETQYF. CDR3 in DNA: TGTGCCAGCAAATCGGAGTTCTCCCAAGAGACCCAGTACTTC.

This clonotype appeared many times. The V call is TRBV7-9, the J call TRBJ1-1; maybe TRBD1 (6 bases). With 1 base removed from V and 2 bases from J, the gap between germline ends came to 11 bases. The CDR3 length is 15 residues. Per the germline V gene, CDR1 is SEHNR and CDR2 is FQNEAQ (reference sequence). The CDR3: CASSLVRGGNTEAFF. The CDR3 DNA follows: TGTGCCAGCAGCTTAGTCAGGGGAGGAAACACTGAAGCTTTCTTT.

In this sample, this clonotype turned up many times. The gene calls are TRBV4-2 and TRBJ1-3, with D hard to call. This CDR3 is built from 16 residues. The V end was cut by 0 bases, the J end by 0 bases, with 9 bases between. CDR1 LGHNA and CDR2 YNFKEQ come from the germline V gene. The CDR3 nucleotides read TGTGCCAGCAGCCAAGAAATACGGCACTCTGGAAACACCATATATTTT. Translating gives CASSQEIRHSGNTIYF.

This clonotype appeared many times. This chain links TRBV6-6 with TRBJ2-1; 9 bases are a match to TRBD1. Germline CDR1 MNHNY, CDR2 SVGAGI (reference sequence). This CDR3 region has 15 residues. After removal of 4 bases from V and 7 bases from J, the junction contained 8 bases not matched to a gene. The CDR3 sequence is CASSSGTGLGNEQFF. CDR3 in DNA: TGTGCCAGCAGTTCCGGGACAGGGTTGGGGAATGAGCAGTTCTTC.

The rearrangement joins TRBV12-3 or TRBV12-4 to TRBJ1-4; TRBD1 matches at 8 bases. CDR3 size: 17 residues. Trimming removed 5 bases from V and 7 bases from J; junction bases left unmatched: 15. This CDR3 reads CASSPSTGEVLSEKLFF. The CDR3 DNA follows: TGTGCCAGCAGTCCGTCGACAGGGGAGGTTTTAAGTGAAAAACTGTTTTTT.

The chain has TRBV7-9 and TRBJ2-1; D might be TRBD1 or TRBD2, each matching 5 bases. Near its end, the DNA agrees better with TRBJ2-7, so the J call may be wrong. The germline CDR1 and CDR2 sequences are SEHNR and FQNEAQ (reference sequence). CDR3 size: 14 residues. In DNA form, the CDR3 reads TGTGCCAGCAGCTCCTGGGGGACCCCTCACGAGCAGTACTTC. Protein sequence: CASSSWGTPHEQYF.

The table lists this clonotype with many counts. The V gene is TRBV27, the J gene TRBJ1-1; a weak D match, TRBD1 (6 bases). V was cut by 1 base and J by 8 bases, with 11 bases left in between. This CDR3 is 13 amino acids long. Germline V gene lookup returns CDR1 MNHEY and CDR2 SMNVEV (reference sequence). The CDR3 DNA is TGTGCCAGCAGTTTATTTGCAGGGGCGGAAGCTTTCTTT. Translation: CASSLFAGAEAFF.

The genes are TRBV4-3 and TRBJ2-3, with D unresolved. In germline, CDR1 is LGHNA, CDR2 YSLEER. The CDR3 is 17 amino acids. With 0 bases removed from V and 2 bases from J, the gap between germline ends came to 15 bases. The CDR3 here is CASSQDYGFGYTDTQYF. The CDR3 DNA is TGCGCCAGCAGCCAAGATTATGGATTCGGTTACACAGATACGCAGTATTTT.

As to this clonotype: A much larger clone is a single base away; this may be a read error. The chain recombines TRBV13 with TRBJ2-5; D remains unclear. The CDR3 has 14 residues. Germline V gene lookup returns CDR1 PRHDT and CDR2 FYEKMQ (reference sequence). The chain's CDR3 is CASSPARIQETQHF. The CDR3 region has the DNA TGTGCCAGCAGCCCTGCCAGGATACAAGAGACCCAGCACTTC.

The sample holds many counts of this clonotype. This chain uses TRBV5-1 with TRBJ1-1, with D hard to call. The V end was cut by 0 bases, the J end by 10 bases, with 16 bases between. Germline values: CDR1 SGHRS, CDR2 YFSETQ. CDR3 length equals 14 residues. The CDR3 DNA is TGCGCCAGCAGCTTGGTTTTTTACAGAACGGGAGCTTTCTTT. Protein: CASSLVFYRTGAFF.

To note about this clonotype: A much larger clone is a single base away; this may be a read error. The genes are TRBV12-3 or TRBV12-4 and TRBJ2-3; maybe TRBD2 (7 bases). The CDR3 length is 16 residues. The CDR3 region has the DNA TGTGACAGCAGTTTAGATTTAGGGGGAGGGACAGATACGCAGTATTTT. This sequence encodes CDSSLDLGGGTDTQYF.

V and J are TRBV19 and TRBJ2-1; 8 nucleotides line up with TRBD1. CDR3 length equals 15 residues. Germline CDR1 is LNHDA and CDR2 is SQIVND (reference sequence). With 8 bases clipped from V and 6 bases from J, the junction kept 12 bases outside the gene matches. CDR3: CASGPPGQVRNEQFF. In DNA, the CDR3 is TGTGCCAGTGGACCCCCGGGACAGGTACGCAATGAGCAGTTCTTC.

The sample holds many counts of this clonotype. The CDR3 DNA reads TGTGCCAGCAGGGACAGGGTTAGCAATCAGCCCCAGCATTTT. Translation: CASRDRVSNQPQHF. The rearrangement links TRBV2 to TRBJ1-5, with 8 bases aligning to TRBD1. Germline loops: CDR1 SNHLY, CDR2 FYNNEI. Trimming removed 6 bases from V and 0 bases from J; junction bases left unmatched: 1. The CDR3 spans 14 residues.